The source of this TCR beta chain is a study of breast tumors, draining lymph nodes, adjacent tissues. This clonotype was detected many times. Its specificity is not known. Trimming stripped 4 bases from V and 5 bases from J, with 14 bases between. Germline CDR1 reads SGHAT; CDR2 reads FQNNGV. This CDR3 is built from 14 residues. MiXCR, run by TCRdb on the multiplex PCR reads, gives a single entry per CDR3 protein. The data contain 45,000 or so distinct CDR3 sequences, 23% of them singletons. The study, taken as a whole, reports: Findings are consistent with lymph node origin and intratumoral expansion of most tumor T cells.

The sequencing input was breast tumor tissue. The sequence derives from a female donor with breast cancer. Some clones in this sample may be carry-over from other donors' samples. The V gene is TRBV11-2, the J gene TRBJ2-5; D is unresolved. The CDR3 loop reads CASSSTTIGETQYF. DNA of the CDR3: TGTGCCAGCAGCTCGACCACCATCGGGGAGACCCAGTACTTC.